The subject of this entry is one T cell receptor beta chain. There are 15 residues in the CDR3. With V trimmed by 7 bases and J by 1 base, 9 bases remained unmatched. Germline CDR1 reads MNHNS; CDR2 reads SASEGT. This sample was included in a study of cytomegalovirus exposure and HLA in healthy donors. A multiplex PCR was run with 60 Vbeta primers and 13 Jbeta primers. Produced via immunoSEQ multiplex PCR; TCRdb's table is partial and in-frame only. This table has about 190,000 clones, just under 75% appearing once. Sequences were obtained from PBMCs. V is TRBV6-1 and J is TRBJ1-1, with 7 bases that match TRBD1. This TCR was recovered from a man younger than 40 in good health and CMV-seropositive. The CDR3 DNA reads TGTGCCAGCATGACGGACAGGTATCCGAACACTGAAGCTTTCTTT. Translation gives CASMTDRYPNTEAFF.